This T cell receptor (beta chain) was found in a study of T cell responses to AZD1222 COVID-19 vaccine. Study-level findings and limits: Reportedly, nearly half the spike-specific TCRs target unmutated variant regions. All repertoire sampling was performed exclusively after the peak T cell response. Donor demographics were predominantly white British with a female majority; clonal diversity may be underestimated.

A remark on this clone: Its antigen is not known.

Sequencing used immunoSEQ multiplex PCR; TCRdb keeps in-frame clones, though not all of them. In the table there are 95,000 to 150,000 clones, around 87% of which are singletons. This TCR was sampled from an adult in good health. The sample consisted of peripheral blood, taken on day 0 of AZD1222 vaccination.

The CDR3: CASSAYPRGDKEAFF. In DNA, the CDR3 is TGTGCCAGCAGTGCCTATCCCAGGGGGGACAAGGAAGCTTTCTTT. The V gene is TRBV27, the J gene TRBJ1-1, with 7 bases matching TRBD1. Germline V gives CDR1 MNHEY, CDR2 SMNVEV (reference sequence). The CDR3 runs 15 residues. J gave up 8 bases and V 5 bases, and 14 bases lay outside the gene matches.